These 26 T cell receptor beta chains were all obtained from the same sample, sequenced in a study of blood T cells in healthy people across ages. Next came a second PCR, run for 7 to 11 cycles, which used a sample-barcoded 5' primer along with a J-beta primer mix. TCRdb re-derived calls from the 5' RACE reads in MiXCR, one entry per CDR3 protein. This sample has about 1.4 million distinct CDR3 sequences, with around 59% found just once. Sequencing used blood. All receptors come from a young man in good health.

This clonotype has only one observation. CDR3 loop: CSARGPRLAGGPVYEQYF. The CDR3 DNA reads TGCAGTGCTAGAGGCCCCCGACTAGCGGGAGGGCCTGTCTACGAGCAGTACTTC. This chain uses TRBV20-1 with TRBJ2-7; 14 bases align to TRBD2. With V trimmed by 1 base and J by 3 bases, 11 bases remained unmatched. CDR1 and CDR2 (germline): DFQATT, SNEGSKA (reference sequence). The CDR3 has 18 residues.

This clonotype was detected only a few times. The V gene is TRBV10-3, the J gene TRBJ2-7; D may be TRBD1 or TRBD2 (5 bases each). CDR1 and CDR2 from the germline V gene are ENHRY and SYGVKD. CDR3 length: 13 residues. The CDR3 DNA reads as TGTTCTACGGGACCACCGAGCTCCTACGAGCAGTACTTC. Translated: CSTGPPSSYEQYF.

V usage is TRBV5-1 and J usage is TRBJ2-1; 10 bases match TRBD1. Looked up from germline, CDR1 is SGHRS and CDR2 is YFSETQ. CDR3 length: 13 residues. V trimming: 8 bases; J trimming: 6 bases; junction bases outside the gene matches: 5. CDR3 DNA sequence: TGCGCCAGGACGGACAGGGGGGTCAATGAGCAGTTCTTC. This gives the protein CARTDRGVNEQFF.

V usage is TRBV9 and J usage is TRBJ2-7, with no clear D. Per germline, CDR1 SGDLS and CDR2 YYNGEE. V shed 4 bases and J shed 7 bases, with 18 bases lying between them. This CDR3 has 14 residues. The CDR3 here is CASSRRTQNGEQYF. CDR3 bases: TGTGCCAGCAGCCGACGGACCCAGAACGGTGAGCAGTACTTC. Drawing the rest from reference TRBV9 and TRBJ2-7, the complete variable domain is DSGVTQTPKHLITATGQRVTLRCSPRSGDLSVYWYQQSLDQGLQFLIQYYNGEERAKGNILERFSAQQFPDLHSELNLSSLELGDSALYFCASSRRTQNGEQYFGPGTRLTVT.

This sequence joins TRBV20-1 and TRBJ2-4, with 10 nucleotides matching TRBD2. V lost 0 bases, J lost 2 bases, and 10 bases stayed unmatched. Germline V CDR1 and CDR2: DFQATT, SNEGSKA (reference sequence). This CDR3 comprises 18 residues. The CDR3 region is CSARDHTSGTLSKNIQYF. CDR3 DNA: TGCAGTGCTAGAGATCATACTAGCGGGACACTGTCCAAAAACATTCAGTACTTC.

The V gene is TRBV7-2, the J gene TRBJ2-5, with 8 bases fitting TRBD1. The end of the DNA fits TRBJ2-7 better, so the J call may be wrong. Germline V CDR1 and CDR2: SGHTA, FQGNSA. The CDR3 is 14 residues long. The CDR3 protein is CASSVTGGGNEQYF. In DNA, the CDR3 is TGTGCCAGCAGCGTTACAGGGGGTGGAAACGAGCAGTACTTC.

V usage is TRBV29-1 and J usage is TRBJ1-2; D not certain. Trimming took 5 bases from V and 7 from J, leaving 5 bases between them. The germline CDR1 and CDR2 sequences are SQVTM and ANQGSEA. The CDR3 is 9 residues long. For the CDR3, the DNA is TGCAGCGTTTCTGGTGGCTACACCTTC. This gives the protein CSVSGGYTF.

The V call is TRBV4-3, the J call TRBJ2-7, with TRBD2 matching over 7 bases. J lost 3 bases, V lost 0 bases, and 14 bases had no gene match. The CDR3 loop spans 18 amino acids. The germline V gene has CDR1 LGHNA and CDR2 YSLEER. The CDR3 reads CASSQDSVRGGLNYEQYF. CDR3 DNA: TGCGCCAGCAGCCAAGATTCTGTACGGGGAGGGCTCAACTACGAGCAGTACTTC.

This clonotype occurred a few times. The chain carries TRBV27 and TRBJ1-1, with D unresolved. From germline, CDR1 is MNHEY and CDR2 SMNVEV (reference sequence). V was clipped by 3 bases and J by 1 base, with 9 bases between them. This CDR3 has 14 amino acids. CDR3 region: CASSFGAPNTEAFF. CDR3 sequence (DNA): TGTGCCAGCAGTTTTGGAGCGCCGAACACTGAAGCTTTCTTT.

V and J are TRBV4-2 and TRBJ2-7; the D is unclear. Germline V gives CDR1 LGHNA, CDR2 YNFKEQ. This CDR3 has 13 residues. V lost 2 bases to trimming and J lost 0 bases, with 5 bases between them. CDR3 loop: CASSQPSSYEQYF. CDR3 DNA sequence: TGTGCCAGCAGCCAACCAAGCTCCTACGAGCAGTACTTC.

This clonotype occurred a few times. V and J are TRBV6-2 or TRBV6-3 and TRBJ2-1, with a weak D call TRBD1 (6 bases). Trimming removed 6 bases at V and 8 bases at J, with 14 bases between. The germline gives CDR1 MNHEY, CDR2 SVGEGT. CDR3 length: 13 amino acids. Here the CDR3 DNA reads TGTGCCAGCAGAGACCCAGGGGCCCATGAGCAGTTCTTC. This gives the protein CASRDPGAHEQFF.

The V call is TRBV6-5, the J call TRBJ2-7, with D perhaps TRBD2 (6 bases). The V gene lost 0 bases and the J gene lost 7 bases, with 25 bases spanning the gap. The CDR3 has 18 residues. Germline CDR1 is MNHEY and CDR2 is SVGAGI. Written as DNA, the CDR3 is TGTGCCAGCAGTTACTCTTTAGGTCCACTAGCCGGTTACAATGAGCAGTACTTC. Translated: CASSYSLGPLAGYNEQYF.

This clonotype occurred a few times. The chain's CDR3 is CASSKSAGYEQYF. In nucleotides, the CDR3 is TGCGCCAGCAGCAAAAGCGCCGGCTACGAGCAGTACTTC. The chain recombines TRBV4-3 with TRBJ2-4, with D unresolved. The end of the DNA fits TRBJ2-7 better, so the J call may be wrong. The CDR3 spans 13 residues. Per germline, CDR1 LGHNA and CDR2 YSLEER.

The chain employs TRBV6-1 and TRBJ2-7; 7 nucleotides agree with TRBD2. The CDR3 consists of 15 residues. Germline lookup yields CDR1 MNHNS and CDR2 SASEGT. J lost 2 bases, V lost 2 bases, and 6 bases had no gene match. The CDR3 spells CASSESYGGAYEQYF. The CDR3 DNA sequence: TGTGCCAGCAGTGAATCATATGGGGGGGCCTACGAGCAGTACTTC.

The chain recombines TRBV19 with TRBJ2-7, with TRBD2 identical over 7 bases. The CDR3 loop spans 17 amino acids. The V segment lost 6 bases and the J segment 0 bases; nucleotides outside the gene matches: 14. Germline V gene sequence: CDR1 LNHDA, CDR2 SQIVND (reference sequence). The CDR3 is CASSPLPGGGYSYEQYF. The DNA of the CDR3 is TGTGCCAGTAGCCCCCTTCCGGGCGGGGGTTACTCCTACGAGCAGTACTTC.

This chain joins TRBV2 and TRBJ1-2; 9 positions agree with TRBD1. This CDR3 region has 14 residues. Trimming took 8 bases from V and 8 from J; bases not matched to a gene: 12. Looked up from germline, CDR1 is SNHLY and CDR2 is FYNNEI. The CDR3 loop reads CASGRDRAARGYTF. The CDR3, as DNA: TGTGCCAGCGGTCGGGACAGGGCCGCGAGGGGCTACACCTTC.

The genes are TRBV3-1 and TRBJ2-5, with D unresolved. Trimming pared 4 bases from V and 2 bases from J, leaving 14 bases between. Looked up from germline, CDR1 is LGHDT and CDR2 is YNNKEL (reference sequence). This CDR3 is built from 15 residues. CDR3 bases: TGTGCCAGCAGCCCGCAGCCAAGGCAGCAAGAGACCCAGTACTTC. This encodes CASSPQPRQQETQYF.

This rearrangement joins TRBV27 to TRBJ2-3, with D tentatively TRBD1 or TRBD2 (5 bases each). The CDR3 has 14 residues. CDR1 and CDR2 from the germline V gene are MNHEY and SMNVEV (reference sequence). The V gene lost 5 bases and the J gene lost 4 bases, with 13 bases spanning the gap. The CDR3 loop is CASSVRGVPDTQYF. CDR3 sequence (DNA): TGTGCCAGCAGTGTAAGAGGGGTCCCAGATACGCAGTATTTT.

This chain uses TRBV10-1 with TRBJ2-3; 10 positions match TRBD2. The germline gives CDR1 WNHNN, CDR2 SYGVQD (reference sequence). This CDR3 region has 17 residues. With V trimmed by 8 bases and J by 1 base, 12 bases remained unmatched. Here the CDR3 DNA reads TGCGCCAGCGGCCATAGCGGGAGGCTGCTTTGCACAGATACGCAGTATTTT. This gives the protein CASGHSGRLLCTDTQYF.

This clonotype has at least ten counts. V usage is TRBV29-1 and J usage is TRBJ1-5; D call uncertain. Germline V CDR1 and CDR2: SQVTM, ANQGSEA. The CDR3 extends over 12 amino acids. V lost 0 bases and J 7 bases, leaving 7 bases between the germline ends. The DNA of the CDR3 is TGCAGCGTTGAAGATCCGGGGCAGCCCCAGCATTTT. This gives the protein CSVEDPGQPQHF.

The V and J genes are TRBV7-6 and TRBJ1-4; 8 nucleotides line up with TRBD1. CDR3 length equals 12 residues. Looked up from germline, CDR1 is SGHVS and CDR2 is FNYEAQ. The ends lost 8 bases at V and 6 bases at J; junction bases unmatched: 2. The CDR3 spells CASSGGHEKLFF. DNA of the CDR3: TGTGCCAGCTCAGGGGGCCATGAAAAACTGTTTTTT.

A note on this clonotype: A much bigger clone sits one base away, suggesting this may be a read error. V and J are TRBV20-1 and TRBJ2-7; the match to TRBD2 covers 10 bases. With V trimmed by 4 bases and J by 0 bases, 3 bases remained unmatched. This CDR3 contains 14 residues. The V gene's germline CDR1 is DFQATT and CDR2 SNEGSKA (reference sequence). CDR3 region: CSAMGLASSYEQYF. In DNA form, the CDR3 reads TGCAGTGCTATGGGACTAGCGAGCTCCTACGAGCAGTACTTC.

The chain uses TRBV7-9 and TRBJ2-2; a possible D gene is TRBD2 (5 bases). Germline V gives CDR1 SEHNR, CDR2 FQNEAQ (reference sequence). V lost 0 bases and J lost 1, with 12 bases in between. The CDR3 covers 17 residues. DNA of the CDR3: TGTGCCAGCAGCTTAGCGGGCGGACTCCAGAACACCGGGGAGCTGTTTTTT. Amino acids: CASSLAGGLQNTGELFF.

The gene calls are TRBV20-1 and TRBJ1-2; a weak D match, TRBD1 (6 bases). V dropped 7 bases and J dropped 4 bases, with 13 bases sitting between them. The CDR3 is made up of 12 amino acids. Germline values: CDR1 DFQATT, CDR2 SNEGSKA (reference sequence). CDR3 nucleotides: TGCAGTGTTTACAGGGCGGTCTATGGCTACACCTTC. It codes for CSVYRAVYGYTF.

To note about this clonotype: One end of the junction fails to match germline, which may point to a read error. This chain connects TRBV5-1 to TRBJ1-1; a possible D gene is TRBD1 (5 bases). Germline-derived CDR1 and CDR2 are SGHRS and YFSETQ. The CDR3 runs to 14 residues. CDR3 loop: CAGSLGGGFSEAFF. CDR3 DNA sequence: TGCGCCGGCAGCTTGGGGGGAGGCTTCTCTGAAGCTTTCTTT.

V and J are TRBV13 and TRBJ2-7; TRBD2 matches at 8 bases. Germline V gene lookup returns CDR1 PRHDT and CDR2 FYEKMQ (reference sequence). There are 16 residues in the CDR3. Losses at the gene ends were 5 bases for V and 3 bases for J; bases not matched to a gene: 12. CDR3 in DNA: TGTGCCAGCAGCGGCAAAGTGGGACTAGTAAGCTACGAGCAGTACTTC. Its protein product is CASSGKVGLVSYEQYF.